This record covers a single TCR beta chain. Its cognate antigen is unknown. Carried by the TCR beta cDNA libraries were unique molecular identifiers. A single record per CDR3 protein comes from TCRdb applying MiXCR to the PCR reads. The sample has hundreds of thousands of distinct CDR3 sequences, around 44% seen once. This CDR3 is 15 amino acids long. Germline CDR1 is SQVTM and CDR2 is ANQGSEA. After removal of 3 bases from V and 3 bases from J, the junction contained 6 bases not matched to a gene. This entry comes from a study of post-analysis software for immune sequencing data. Whole-study findings and limits: Patients with multiple sclerosis recorded significantly lower normalized Chao1 diversity than controls, the study found. Five TRBV segments occurring more often in patients than controls included TRBV5-6, TRBV5-1 and TRBV20-1.

This receptor was taken from a girl aged 10 to 17 with multiple sclerosis. This chain uses TRBV29-1 with TRBJ2-3; TRBD2 aligns across 10 bases. Sequenced input: blood. CDR3 loop: CSVDSSGGLTDTQYF. As DNA, the CDR3 is TGCAGCGTTGACTCTAGCGGGGGTCTGACAGATACGCAGTATTTT.